Listed below are T cell receptor beta chains from one sample, sequenced in a study of T-cell memory formation after mild COVID-19. TCRdb reprocessed the 5' RACE reads with MiXCR, giving one entry per CDR3 protein. The table lists around 180,000 distinct CDR3 sequences, about 18% of them singletons, with 3.5% to 5% in the top ten. Sequencing used PBMCs or a T cell subset sorted from them (not recorded which). The receptors here all came from a man aged 18-30 years who had mild COVID-19 (a few samples of this study predate the infection). Cell type and time point are not known. CDR3s include the opening cysteine and the closing phenylalanine or tryptophan. A D gene is named only where the DNA matches it firmly. Not all rows give a size; the values are once, few, many and, for expanded clones, a class.

.,.,10,TRBJ1-5,TRBV20-1,CSAANQPQHF,TGCAGTGCAGCTAATCAGCCCCAGCATTTT
.,TRBD1,16,TRBJ2-3,TRBV15,CATSREGTGFTDTQYF,TGTGCCACCAGCAGAGAAGGGACAGGGTTCACAGATACGCAGTATTTT
.,.,17,TRBJ1-3,TRBV5-1,CASSFGDGQHPGNTIYF,TGCGCCAGCAGCTTCGGGGACGGCCAGCATCCTGGAAACACCATATATTTT
.,.,15,TRBJ1-2,TRBV6-5,CASRTDDREDYGYTF,TGTGCCAGCAGAACCGATGACAGAGAGGATTATGGCTACACCTTC
few,TRBD1,15,TRBJ1-6,TRBV29-1,CSVKETGTENSPLHF,TGCAGCGTTAAAGAGACCGGGACAGAGAATTCACCCCTCCACTTT
few,.,17,TRBJ1-5,TRBV5-1,CASSLAYGGHSNQPQHF,TGCGCCAGCAGCTTGGCCTATGGGGGGCATAGCAATCAGCCCCAGCATTTT
.,TRBD2,15,TRBJ2-7,TRBV4-3,CASSRGTSGVEEQYF,TGCGCCAGCAGCCGAGGGACTAGCGGGGTTGAAGAGCAGTACTTC
many,.,14,TRBJ2-7,TRBV5-1,CASSLQLASYEQYF,TGCGCCAGCAGCTTGCAGCTGGCCTCCTACGAGCAGTACTTC
.,TRBD1,15,TRBJ2-3,TRBV7-3,CASSLTGAHTDTQYF,TGTGCCAGCAGTTTAACAGGGGCCCACACAGATACGCAGTATTTT
few,TRBD1,19,TRBJ2-7,TRBV7-3,CASRGDRGRQASSSYEQYF,TGTGCCAGCAGGGGAGACAGGGGGCGCCAGGCTTCCAGCTCCTACGAGCAGTACTTC
.,.,12,TRBJ2-1,TRBV9,CASSVANNEQFF,TGTGCCAGCAGCGTAGCGAACAATGAGCAGTTCTTC
few,.,14,TRBJ1-1,TRBV3-1,CASSQDRGVSEAFF,TGTGCCAGCAGCCAAGATCGGGGGGTTTCTGAAGCTTTCTTT
.,TRBD2,13,TRBJ2-1,TRBV5-5,CASSLRGGNEQFF,TGTGCCAGCAGCTTGCGGGGGGGCAATGAGCAGTTCTTC
.,.,12,TRBJ2-3,TRBV20-1,CSARGNANTQYF,TGCAGTGCTAGAGGAAATGCGAATACGCAGTATTTT
few,.,13,TRBJ1-6,TRBV7-9,CASAWGENSPLHF,TGTGCCAGCGCCTGGGGGGAGAATTCACCCCTCCACTTT
.,.,14,TRBJ1-1,TRBV12-3/TRBV12-4,CASSLSAYDTEAFF,TGTGCCAGCAGTTTATCTGCGTACGACACTGAAGCTTTCTTT
few,TRBD2,16,TRBJ2-3,TRBV5-1,CASSLEPSGGTDTQYF,TGCGCCAGCAGCTTGGAGCCTAGCGGGGGCACAGATACGCAGTATTTT
many,TRBD1,15,TRBJ2-7,TRBV20-1,CSARDRDRGSYEQYF,TGCAGTGCTAGAGATAGGGACAGGGGCTCCTACGAGCAGTACTTC
few,.,18,TRBJ1-1,TRBV14,CASSQGPDEGTMNTEAFF,TGTGCCAGCAGCCAAGGTCCGGACGAGGGAACTATGAACACTGAAGCTTTCTTT
.,.,14,TRBJ2-5,TRBV5-1,CASSNTPGRETQYF,TGCGCCAGCAGCAACACTCCAGGTAGAGAGACCCAGTACTTC
few,TRBD2,13,TRBJ2-5,TRBV7-9,CASRSGGAETQYF,TGTGCCAGCAGGAGCGGGGGGGCTGAGACCCAGTACTTC
few,.,15,TRBJ2-2,TRBV6-1,CASSVIGGITGELFF,TGTGCCAGCAGTGTGATCGGGGGCATCACCGGGGAGCTGTTTTTT
many,.,14,TRBJ2-5,TRBV3-1,CASSQDIMIETQYF,TGTGCCAGCAGCCAAGATATCATGATCGAGACCCAGTACTTC
.,.,16,TRBJ2-1,TRBV6-7,CASSPRSGPNHNEQFF,TGTGCCAGCAGCCCCCGGAGCGGCCCAAACCACAATGAGCAGTTCTTC
.,.,13,TRBJ2-6,TRBV6-2/TRBV6-3,CASSYSGSRVLTF,TGTGCCAGCAGTTACTCGGGCTCCCGCGTCCTGACTTTC
few,.,16,TRBJ1-1,TRBV5-1,CASSLITGIMNTEAFF,TGCGCCAGCAGCTTGATCACAGGGATAATGAACACTGAAGCTTTCTTT
.,TRBD1,15,TRBJ1-2,TRBV6-6,CASSGTGLVLRGYTF,TGTGCCAGCAGTGGGACAGGGTTGGTTTTGCGGGGCTACACCTTC
few,.,13,TRBJ1-1,TRBV4-1,CASSRGISTEAFF,TGCGCCAGCAGTCGAGGCATAAGCACTGAAGCTTTCTTT
few,TRBD1,14,TRBJ1-1,TRBV27,CASSLRDRGFGAFF,TGTGCCAGCAGTTTAAGGGACAGGGGTTTCGGAGCTTTCTTT
.,.,13,TRBJ2-1,TRBV4-3,CASSQEISLGQFF,TGCGCCAGCAGCCAGGAGATAAGCTTGGGCCAGTTCTTC
few,.,14,TRBJ1-1,TRBV11-3,CASSYSGENTEAFF,TGTGCCAGCAGCTACTCAGGCGAGAACACTGAAGCTTTCTTT
once,.,14,TRBJ2-2,TRBV6-5,CASTDVGSTGELFF,TGTGCCAGCACCGACGTGGGTTCCACCGGGGAGCTGTTTTTT